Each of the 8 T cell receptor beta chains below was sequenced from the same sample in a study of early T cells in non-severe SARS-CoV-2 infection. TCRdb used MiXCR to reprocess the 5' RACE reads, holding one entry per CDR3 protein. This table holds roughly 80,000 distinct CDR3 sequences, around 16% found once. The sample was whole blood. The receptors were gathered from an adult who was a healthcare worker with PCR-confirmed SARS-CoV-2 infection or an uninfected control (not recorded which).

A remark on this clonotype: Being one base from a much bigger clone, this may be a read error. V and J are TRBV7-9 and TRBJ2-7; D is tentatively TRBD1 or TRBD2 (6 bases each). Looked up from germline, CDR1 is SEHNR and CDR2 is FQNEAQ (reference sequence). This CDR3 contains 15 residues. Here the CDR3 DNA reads TGTGCCAGCAGCCACGAGTCAGGGGTGGACTACGAGCAGAACTTC. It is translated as CASSHESGVDYEQNF.

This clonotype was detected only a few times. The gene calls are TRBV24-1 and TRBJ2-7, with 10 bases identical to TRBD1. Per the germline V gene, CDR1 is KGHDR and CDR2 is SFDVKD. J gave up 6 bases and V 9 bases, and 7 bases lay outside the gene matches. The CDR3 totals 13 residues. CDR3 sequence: CATVRDRGSEQYF. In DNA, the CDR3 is TGTGCCACCGTCCGGGACAGGGGATCCGAGCAGTACTTC.

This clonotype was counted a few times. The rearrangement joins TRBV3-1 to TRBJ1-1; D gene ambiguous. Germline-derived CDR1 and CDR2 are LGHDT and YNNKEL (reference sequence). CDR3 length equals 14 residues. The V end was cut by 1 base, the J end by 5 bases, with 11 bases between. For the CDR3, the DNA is TGTGCCAGCAGCCAAGGGCGGGTACGAACTGAAGCTTTCTTT. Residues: CASSQGRVRTEAFF.

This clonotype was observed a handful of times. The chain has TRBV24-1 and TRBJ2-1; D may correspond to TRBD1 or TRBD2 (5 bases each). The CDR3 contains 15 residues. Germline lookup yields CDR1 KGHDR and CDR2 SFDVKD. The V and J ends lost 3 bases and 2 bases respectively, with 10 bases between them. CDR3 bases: TGTGCCACCAGTGATAGAAAGGGACCCTACAATGAGCAGTTCTTC. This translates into CATSDRKGPYNEQFF.

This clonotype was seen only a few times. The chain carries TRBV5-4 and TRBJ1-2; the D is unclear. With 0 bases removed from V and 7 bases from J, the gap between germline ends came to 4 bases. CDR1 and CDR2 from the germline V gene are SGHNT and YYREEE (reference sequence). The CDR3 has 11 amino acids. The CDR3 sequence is CASSLEGGYTF. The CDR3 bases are TGTGCCAGCAGCTTGGAAGGTGGCTACACCTTC.

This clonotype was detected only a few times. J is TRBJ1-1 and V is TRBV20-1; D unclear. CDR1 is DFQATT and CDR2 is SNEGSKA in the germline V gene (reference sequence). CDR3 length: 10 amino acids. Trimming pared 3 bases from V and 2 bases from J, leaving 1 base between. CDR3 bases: TGCAGTGCTAGTAACACTGAAGCTTTCTTT. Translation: CSASNTEAFF.

CDR3 DNA sequence: TGTGCCAGCACCGAGGTCCTAGGGGGCTCGGGCGAGCAGTACTTC. Translation gives CASTEVLGGSGEQYF. V and J are TRBV6-2 or TRBV6-3 and TRBJ2-7; 7 bases map to TRBD1. After removal of 7 bases from V and 6 bases from J, the junction contained 15 bases not matched to a gene. Germline CDR1 reads MNHEY; CDR2 reads SVGEGT. This CDR3 contains 15 residues.

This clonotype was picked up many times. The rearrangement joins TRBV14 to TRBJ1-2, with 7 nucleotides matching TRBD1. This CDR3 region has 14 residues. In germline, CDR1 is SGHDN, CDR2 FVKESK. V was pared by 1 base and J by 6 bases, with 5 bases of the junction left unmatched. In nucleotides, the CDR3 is TGTGCCAGCAGCCAAGTCAGGGGGTGGAATGGCTACACCTTC. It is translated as CASSQVRGWNGYTF.